This T cell receptor (beta chain) was obtained from a study of CD8 T cells in Susac syndrome. General study points: An acknowledgment was made by the study that its TCR sequencing and HLA analysis involved relatively few individuals.

Worth noting for this clonotype: Its antigen is currently unknown.

The length of the CDR3 is 15 residues. Between the trimmed V and J ends, which lost 4 bases and 6 bases, there was a span of 14 bases. The germline gives CDR1 SGHKS, CDR2 YYEKEE (reference sequence). Reverse transcription of about 0.45 to 1 ug RNA used random hexamers. Amplification of TCR beta CDR3 used immunoSEQ multiplex PCR across 54 Vbeta and 13 Jbeta. TCRdb reprocessed the immunoSEQ multiplex PCR reads via MiXCR and lists one record per CDR3 protein. The sample contains some 260,000 distinct CDR3 sequences, roughly 81% of which appear only once. High-throughput TCR beta sequencing covered peripheral CD8+ and CD4+ T cells. TEMRA cells were FACS-enriched and CD8+ and CD4+ T cells negatively isolated.

The sequencing input was CD8+ T cells from PBMCs. This sequence joins TRBV5-5 and TRBJ1-6; a weak D match, TRBD1 (5 bases). The TCR sequence derives from a human donor with multiple sclerosis. The DNA for the CDR3 is TGTGCCAGCAGCGTCCGGGACGGCCTTAATTCACCCCTCCACTTT. Its translation: CASSVRDGLNSPLHF.